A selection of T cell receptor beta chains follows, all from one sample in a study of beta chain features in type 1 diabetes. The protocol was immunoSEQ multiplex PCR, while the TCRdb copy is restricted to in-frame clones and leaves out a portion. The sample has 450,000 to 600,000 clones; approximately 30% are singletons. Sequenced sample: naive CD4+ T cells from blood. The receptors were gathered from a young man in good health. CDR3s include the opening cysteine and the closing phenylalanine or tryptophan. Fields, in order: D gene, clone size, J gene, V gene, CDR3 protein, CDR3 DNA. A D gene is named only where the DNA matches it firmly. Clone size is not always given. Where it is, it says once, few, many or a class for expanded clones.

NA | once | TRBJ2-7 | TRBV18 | CASSPPTAGRSVSYEQYF | TGTGCCAGCTCACCACCGACGGCAGGGCGGTCAGTGAGTTACGAGCAGTACTTC
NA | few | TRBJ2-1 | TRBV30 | CAWSVLSLYNEQFF | TGTGCCTGGAGTGTACTCTCTCTCTACAATGAGCAGTTCTTC
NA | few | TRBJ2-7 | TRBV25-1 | CASSEYGQGRDEQYF | TGTGCCAGCAGTGAATATGGCCAGGGTCGCGACGAGCAGTACTTC
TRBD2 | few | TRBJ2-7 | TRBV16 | CASSRREASYEQYF | TGTGCCAGCAGCCGGCGGGAGGCCTCCTACGAGCAGTACTTC
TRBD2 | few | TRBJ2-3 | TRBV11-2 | CASSLAIAGADTQYF | TGTGCCAGCAGCTTAGCGATAGCGGGAGCAGATACGCAGTATTTT
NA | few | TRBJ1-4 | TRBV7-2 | CASSSTFRTEKLFF | TGTGCCAGCAGCTCAACCTTCCGGACCGAAAAACTGTTTTTT
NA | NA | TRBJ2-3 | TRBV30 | CAWLTADTQYF | TGTGCCTGGCTTACGGCAGATACGCAGTATTTT
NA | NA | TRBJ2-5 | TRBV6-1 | CASSEFWGIIQTQYF | TGTGCCAGCAGTGAATTCTGGGGGATAATACAGACCCAGTACTTC
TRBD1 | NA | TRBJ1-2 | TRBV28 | CASSPRGRDGYTF | TGTGCCAGCAGCCCCAGGGGGAGGGATGGCTACACCTTC
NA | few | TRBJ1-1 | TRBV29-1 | CSARGPGTEAFF | TGCAGCGCCCGGGGGCCGGGGACTGAAGCTTTCTTT
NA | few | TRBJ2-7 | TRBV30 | CAWSVRVLARGREQYF | TGTGCCTGGAGTGTACGGGTCCTAGCTCGGGGTCGCGAGCAGTACTTC
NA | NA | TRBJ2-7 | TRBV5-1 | CASSLAGYSYEQYF | TGCGCCAGCAGCTTGGCCGGATACTCCTACGAGCAGTACTTC
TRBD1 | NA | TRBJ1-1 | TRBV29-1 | CSGAGTGNTEAFF | TGCAGCGGAGCCGGGACAGGGAACACTGAAGCTTTCTTT
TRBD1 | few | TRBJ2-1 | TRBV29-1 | CSVWETGSWGEQFF | TGCAGCGTTTGGGAGACAGGGAGTTGGGGTGAGCAGTTCTTC
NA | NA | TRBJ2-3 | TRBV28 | CASSLWDTGTQYF | TGTGCCAGCAGTTTATGGGATACGGGTACGCAGTATTTT
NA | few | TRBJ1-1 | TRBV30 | CAWTASFRGTEAFF | TGTGCCTGGACCGCAAGCTTCCGGGGCACTGAAGCTTTCTTT
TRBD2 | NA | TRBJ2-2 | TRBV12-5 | CASGQGLAGASGELFF | TGTGCTAGTGGTCAAGGACTAGCGGGAGCGAGCGGGGAGCTGTTTTTT
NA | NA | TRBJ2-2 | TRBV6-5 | CASTRQVTNTGELFF | TGTGCCAGCACCAGACAGGTTACGAACACCGGGGAGCTGTTTTTT
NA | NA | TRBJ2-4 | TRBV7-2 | CASSFGPGENIQYF | TGTGCCAGCAGCTTCGGCCCGGGAGAAAACATTCAGTACTTC
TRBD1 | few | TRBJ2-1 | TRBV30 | CAWSMGQEYNEQFF | TGTGCCTGGAGTATGGGACAGGAATACAATGAGCAGTTCTTC
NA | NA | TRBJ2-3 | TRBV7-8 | CASSFRLSADTQYF | TGTGCCAGCAGCTTTAGACTGTCGGCAGATACGCAGTATTTT